This T cell receptor (beta chain) was obtained from a study of OX40 agonist ivuxolimab in advanced cancers. CDR1 is SGHRS, CDR2 YFSETQ, per germline. The CDR3 length is 16 residues. Trimming left V 5 bases short and J 1 base short, with 16 bases between. The method was immunoSEQ multiplex PCR; TCRdb's version includes in-frame clones alone and lacks a portion of them. The sample lists 110,000 or so clones; around 93% were seen once. This receptor was obtained from an adult with an advanced solid tumor such as melanoma, head and neck, liver or kidney cancer. The chain has TRBV5-1 and TRBJ2-1; tentatively, D is TRBD1 (5 bases). This material consisted of CD4+ or CD8+ T cells sorted from blood, taken in a trial of the OX40 agonist ivuxolimab. CDR3 protein: CASRLSSTGSYNEQFF. CDR3 DNA: TGCGCCAGCAGATTGTCATCTACAGGTTCCTACAATGAGCAGTTCTTC.